The sequence of this T cell receptor beta chain was determined in a study of T cells in narcolepsy. General study points: Reportedly, autoreactive clonotypes were serially detected in patients' blood but not controls'. Autoreactive clone sequences were missing from some blood memory CD4+ repertoires.

Sequencing was performed with immunoSEQ multiplex PCR; in TCRdb, only in-frame clones are kept and a portion is missing. The sample has about 34,000 clones; roughly 80% are singletons. Trimming removed 5 bases at V and 2 bases at J, with 11 bases between. This CDR3 contains 14 residues. Germline-derived CDR1 and CDR2 are LNHDA and SQIVND (reference sequence). As regards this clone: Its target is not known.

The sample was CD45RA- memory CD4+ T cells from PBMCs. V is TRBV19 and J is TRBJ2-3, with D unclear. The receptor's source is a human donor with narcolepsy. CDR3 nucleotide sequence: TGTGCCAGTAGTCGGCAGGACCACACAGATACGCAGTATTTT. Residues: CASSRQDHTDTQYF. Full variable domain (missing parts from reference TRBV19 and TRBJ2-3): DGGITQSPKYLFRKEGQNVTLSCEQNLNHDAMYWYRQDPGQGLRLIYYSQIVNDFQKGDIAEGYSVSREKKESFPLTVTSAQKNPTAFYLCASSRQDHTDTQYFGPGTRLTVL.